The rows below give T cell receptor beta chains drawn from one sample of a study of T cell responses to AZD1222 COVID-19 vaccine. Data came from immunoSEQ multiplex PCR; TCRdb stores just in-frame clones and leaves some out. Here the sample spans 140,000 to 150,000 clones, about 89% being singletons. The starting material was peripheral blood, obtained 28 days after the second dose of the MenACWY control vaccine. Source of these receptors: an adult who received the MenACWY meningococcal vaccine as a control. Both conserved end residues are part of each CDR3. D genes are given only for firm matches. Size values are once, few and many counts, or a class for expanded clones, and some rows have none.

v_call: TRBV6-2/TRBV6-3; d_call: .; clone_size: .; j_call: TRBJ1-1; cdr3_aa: CASSYFTEAFF; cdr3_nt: TGTGCCAGCAGTTACTTCACTGAAGCTTTCTTT
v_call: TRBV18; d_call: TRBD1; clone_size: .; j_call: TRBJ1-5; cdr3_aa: CASSPGQGGGSNQPQHF; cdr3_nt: TGTGCCAGCTCACCCGGACAGGGTGGAGGGAGCAATCAGCCCCAGCATTTT
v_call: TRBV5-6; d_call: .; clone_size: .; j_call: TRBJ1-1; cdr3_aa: CASSLERNTEAFF; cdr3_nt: TGTGCCAGCAGCTTAGAAAGGAACACTGAAGCTTTCTTT
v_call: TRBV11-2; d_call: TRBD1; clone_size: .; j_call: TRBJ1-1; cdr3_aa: CASSSTGLNTEAFF; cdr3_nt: TGTGCCAGCAGCTCGACAGGGCTGAACACTGAAGCTTTCTTT
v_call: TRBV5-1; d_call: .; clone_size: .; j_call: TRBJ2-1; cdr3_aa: CASSLVQNNEQFF; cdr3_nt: TGCGCCAGCAGCTTGGTACAGAACAATGAGCAGTTCTTC
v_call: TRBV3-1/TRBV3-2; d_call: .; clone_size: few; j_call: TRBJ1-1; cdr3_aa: CASSQEPGPNTEAFF; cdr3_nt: TGTGCCAGCAGCCAAGAACCAGGGCCGAACACTGAAGCTTTCTTT
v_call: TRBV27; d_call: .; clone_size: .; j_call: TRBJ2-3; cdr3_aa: CASSLGYATDTQYF; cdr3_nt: TGTGCCAGCAGTTTGGGGTATGCCACAGATACGCAGTATTTT
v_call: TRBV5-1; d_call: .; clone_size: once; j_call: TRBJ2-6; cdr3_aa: CASSLGSSGANVLTF; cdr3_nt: TGCGCCAGCAGCTTGGGGAGCTCTGGGGCCAACGTCCTGACTTTC
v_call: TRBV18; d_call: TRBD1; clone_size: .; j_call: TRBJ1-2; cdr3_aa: CASSPSRGQGTSNYGYTF; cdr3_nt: TGTGCCAGCTCACCTTCCCGGGGACAGGGGACCTCTAACTATGGCTACACCTTC
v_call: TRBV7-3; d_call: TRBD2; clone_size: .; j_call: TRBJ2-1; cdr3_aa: CASSLSGLDHNEQFF; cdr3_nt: TGTGCCAGCAGCTTATCGGGACTAGACCACAATGAGCAGTTCTTC
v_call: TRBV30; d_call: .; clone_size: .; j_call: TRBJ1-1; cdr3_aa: CAWRGFNTEAFF; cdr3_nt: TGTGCCTGGAGAGGGTTCAACACTGAAGCTTTCTTT
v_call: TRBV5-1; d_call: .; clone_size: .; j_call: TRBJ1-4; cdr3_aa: CASSTLATNEKLFF; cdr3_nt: TGCGCCAGCAGTACCCTTGCAACTAATGAAAAACTGTTTTTT
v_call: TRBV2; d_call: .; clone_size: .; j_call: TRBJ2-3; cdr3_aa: CASSELTDTQYF; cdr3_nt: TGTGCCAGCAGTGAGCTAACAGATACGCAGTATTTT
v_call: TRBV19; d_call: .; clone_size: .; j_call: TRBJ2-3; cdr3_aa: CASSIGAADTQYF; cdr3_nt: TGTGCCAGTAGTATCGGGGCAGCAGATACGCAGTATTTT
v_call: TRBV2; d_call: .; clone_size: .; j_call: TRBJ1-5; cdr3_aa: CASNGGLSQPQHF; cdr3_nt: TGTGCCAGCAATGGCGGGCTTAGTCAGCCCCAGCATTTT
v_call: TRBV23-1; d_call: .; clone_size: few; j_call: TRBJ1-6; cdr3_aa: CASSQGVQGGSYNSPLHF; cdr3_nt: TGCGCCAGCAGTCAAGGGGTCCAGGGAGGCTCCTATAATTCACCCCTCCACTTT
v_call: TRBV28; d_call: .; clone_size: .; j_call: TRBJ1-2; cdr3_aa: CASSLRGVYGYTF; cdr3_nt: TGTGCCAGCAGTTTACGGGGGGTCTATGGCTACACCTTC
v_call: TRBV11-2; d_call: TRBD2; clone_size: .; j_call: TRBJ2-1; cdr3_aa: CASSFSPLQRGGSHEQFF; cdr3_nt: TGTGCCAGCAGCTTCTCCCCCTTGCAGCGGGGGGGCAGCCATGAGCAGTTCTTC
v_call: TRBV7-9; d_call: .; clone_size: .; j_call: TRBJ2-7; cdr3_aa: CASSLEGNEQYF; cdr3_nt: TGTGCCAGCAGCTTGGAAGGAAACGAGCAGTACTTC
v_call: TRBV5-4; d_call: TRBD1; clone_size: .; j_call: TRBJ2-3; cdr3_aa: CASSQPRQGVADTQYF; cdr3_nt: TGTGCCAGCAGCCAACCAAGACAGGGGGTGGCAGATACGCAGTATTTT
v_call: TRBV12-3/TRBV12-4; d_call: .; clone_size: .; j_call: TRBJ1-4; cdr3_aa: CASSRGNEKLFF; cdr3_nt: TGTGCCAGCAGCCGGGGTAATGAAAAACTGTTTTTT
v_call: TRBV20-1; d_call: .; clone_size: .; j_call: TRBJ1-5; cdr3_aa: CSASRGGVEHQPQHF; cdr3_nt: TGCAGTGCTAGTAGGGGAGGGGTTGAACATCAGCCCCAGCATTTT
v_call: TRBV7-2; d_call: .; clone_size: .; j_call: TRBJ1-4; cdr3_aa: CASSLEPGIPLFF; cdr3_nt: TGTGCCAGCAGCTTAGAACCAGGGATCCCACTGTTTTTT
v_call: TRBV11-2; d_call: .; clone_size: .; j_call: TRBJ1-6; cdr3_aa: CASSLVRVADSPLHF; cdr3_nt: TGTGCCAGCAGCTTAGTTAGGGTTGCCGATTCACCCCTCCACTTT
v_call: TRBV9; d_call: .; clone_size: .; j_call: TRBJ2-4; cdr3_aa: CASSVDVFDIQYF; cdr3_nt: TGTGCCAGCAGCGTAGATGTGTTCGACATTCAGTACTTC
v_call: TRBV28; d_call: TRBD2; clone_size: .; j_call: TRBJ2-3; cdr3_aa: CASRSGLAGDTDTQYF; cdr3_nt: TGTGCCAGCAGGTCGGGACTAGCGGGGGACACAGATACGCAGTATTTT
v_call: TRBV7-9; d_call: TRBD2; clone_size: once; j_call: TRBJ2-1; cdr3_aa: CASSLAPPGGIYNEQFF; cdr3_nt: TGTGCCAGCAGCTTAGCCCCTCCGGGAGGGATATACAATGAGCAGTTCTTC
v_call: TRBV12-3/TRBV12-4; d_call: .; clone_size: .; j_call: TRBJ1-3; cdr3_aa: CAHGSGNTIYF; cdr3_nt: TGTGCCCACGGCTCTGGAAACACCATATATTTT
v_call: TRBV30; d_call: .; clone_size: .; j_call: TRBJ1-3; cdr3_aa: CAWSPSESSGNTIYF; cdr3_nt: TGTGCCTGGTCCCCCAGCGAGAGCTCTGGAAACACCATATATTTT
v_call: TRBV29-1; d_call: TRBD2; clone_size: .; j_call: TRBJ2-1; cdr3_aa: CSVEEASGNYNEQFF; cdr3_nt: TGCAGCGTTGAAGAGGCTAGCGGGAACTACAATGAGCAGTTCTTC
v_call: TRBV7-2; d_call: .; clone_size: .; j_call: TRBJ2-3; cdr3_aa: CASSLAPGAADTQYF; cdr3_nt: TGTGCCAGCAGCTTAGCGCCGGGGGCCGCAGATACGCAGTATTTT
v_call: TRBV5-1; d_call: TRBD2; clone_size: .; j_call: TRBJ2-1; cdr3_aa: CASSPGLAGSYNEQFF; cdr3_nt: TGCGCCAGCAGCCCGGGACTAGCGGGATCCTACAATGAGCAGTTCTTC
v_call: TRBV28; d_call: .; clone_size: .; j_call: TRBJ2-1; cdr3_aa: CASSLGPRNEQFF; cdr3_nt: TGTGCCAGCAGTTTAGGCCCCCGGAATGAGCAGTTCTTC
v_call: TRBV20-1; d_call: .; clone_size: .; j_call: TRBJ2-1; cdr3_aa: CSASDNEQFF; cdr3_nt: TGCAGTGCTAGCGACAATGAGCAGTTCTTC
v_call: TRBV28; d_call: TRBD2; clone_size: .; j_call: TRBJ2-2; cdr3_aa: CASTAMGGANTGELFF; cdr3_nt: TGTGCCAGCACGGCCATGGGAGGGGCGAACACCGGGGAGCTGTTTTTT
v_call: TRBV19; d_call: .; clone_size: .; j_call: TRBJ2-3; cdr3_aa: CASRTQGEGTDTQYF; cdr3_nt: TGTGCCAGCCGAACCCAGGGAGAGGGTACAGATACGCAGTATTTT
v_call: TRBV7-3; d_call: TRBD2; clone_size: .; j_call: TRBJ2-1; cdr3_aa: CASSQGLAGNNEQFF; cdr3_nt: TGTGCCAGCAGCCAGGGACTAGCGGGAAACAATGAGCAGTTCTTC
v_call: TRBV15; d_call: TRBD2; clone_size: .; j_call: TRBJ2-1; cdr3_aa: CATSRVSGVSSYNEQFF; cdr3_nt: TGTGCCACCAGCAGAGTTAGCGGGGTTAGCTCCTACAATGAGCAGTTCTTC
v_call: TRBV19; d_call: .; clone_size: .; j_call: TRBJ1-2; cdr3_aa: CASSAGSTNYGYTF; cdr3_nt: TGTGCCAGTAGTGCCGGGAGTACTAACTATGGCTACACCTTC
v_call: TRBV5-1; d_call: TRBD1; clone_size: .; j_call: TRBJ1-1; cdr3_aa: CASSLFTGQGVKETEAFF; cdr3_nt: TGCGCCAGCAGCTTGTTTACGGGACAGGGGGTGAAGGAGACTGAAGCTTTCTTT
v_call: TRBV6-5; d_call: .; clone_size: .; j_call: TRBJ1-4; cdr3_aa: CASSSDRGEKLFF; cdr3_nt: TGTGCCAGCAGTTCCGACCGAGGGGAAAAACTGTTTTTT
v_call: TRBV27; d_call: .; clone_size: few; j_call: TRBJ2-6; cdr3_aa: CASSLSTGANVLTF; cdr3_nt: TGTGCCAGCAGTTTATCGACTGGGGCCAACGTCCTGACTTTC
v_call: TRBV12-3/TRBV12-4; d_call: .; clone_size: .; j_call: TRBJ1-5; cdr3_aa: CASMGVSNQPQHF; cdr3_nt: TGTGCCAGCATGGGGGTTAGCAATCAGCCCCAGCATTTT
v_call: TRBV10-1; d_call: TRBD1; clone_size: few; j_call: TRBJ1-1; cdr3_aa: CASREDRGDTEAFF; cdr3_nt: TGCGCCAGCAGGGAGGACAGGGGCGACACTGAAGCTTTCTTT
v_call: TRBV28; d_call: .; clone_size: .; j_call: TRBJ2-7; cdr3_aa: CASSSAGFRYF; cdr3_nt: TGTGCCAGCAGTTCCGCTGGATTCCGGTACTTC